Below, 13 T cell receptor beta chains from the same sample are listed, as sequenced in a study of CXCR3-negative and CXCR3-positive naive CD8 T cells. These receptors' antigens are unknown. Study conclusions and caveats: CXCR3-positive naive cells carried more hydrophobic TRB CDR3s than CXCR3-negative ones.

Carrying UMI labels, the TRB cDNA libraries were prepared through 5' RACE. TCRdb re-called the 5' RACE reads, yielding one record per CDR3 amino acid sequence without DNA. This listing includes some 110,000 distinct CDR3 sequences. The sequencing sample was made of naive CXCR3+ CD8+ T cells from blood. Regarding subset: CD45RO-CCR7+CD27+CD95- naive CD8+ T cells expressing CXCR3 (TNR3+). The receptors derive from a human donor in good health. Some clones in this sample may be carry-over from other donors' samples.

The chain employs TRBV7-9 and TRBJ2-1; the TCRdb D gene call, TRBD2, has no DNA to confirm it. Germline V gives CDR1 SEHNR, CDR2 FQNEAQ (reference sequence). The CDR3 has 15 residues. The CDR3 loop is CASLGLGGDYDEQFF.

This chain uses TRBV7-8 with TRBJ2-5; TCRdb indicates TRBD2, and absent DNA this call remains unverified. The CDR3 is 19 amino acids. Per the germline V gene, CDR1 is SGHVS and CDR2 is FQNEAQ. CDR3 residues: CASSLVHERGGRTEETQYF.

The V gene is TRBV29-1, the J gene TRBJ2-1; TCRdb gives TRBD1 as the D gene, but with no DNA this cannot be confirmed. The CDR3 has 12 residues. Germline CDR1 reads SQVTM; CDR2 reads ANQGSEA. CDR3 region: CSARPQGNEQFF.

The chain joins TRBV6-2 or TRBV6-3 to TRBJ2-3; TCRdb selects TRBD2, and the lack of DNA leaves this call unchecked. The CDR3 is 14 residues long. The germline V gene encodes CDR1 MNHEY and CDR2 SVGEGT. CDR3 loop: CASSYRRVTDTQYF.

The J gene is TRBJ2-7, the V gene TRBV11-2. Germline CDR1 is SGHAT and CDR2 is FQNNGV. The CDR3 sequence is 15 residues long. The CDR3 spells CASRFGAAGSYEQYF.

The chain is built from TRBV12-3 or TRBV12-4 and TRBJ1-2; TCRdb indicates TRBD1, and absent DNA this call remains unverified. The CDR3 is 15 residues long. CDR3 in amino acids: CASSLGSPTNYGYTF.

V gene TRBV5-1 combines with J gene TRBJ2-7; absent DNA, TCRdb's TRBD2 call cannot be checked. The CDR3 has 15 amino acids. Per the germline V gene, CDR1 is SGHRS and CDR2 is YFSETQ. CDR3 amino acids: CASSLAGGSVVEQYF. Full variable domain (outside the CDR3, taken from reference TRBV5-1 and TRBJ2-7): KAGVTQTPRYLIKTRGQQVTLSCSPISGHRSVSWYQQTPGQGLQFLFEYFSETQRNKGNFPGRFSGRQFSNSRSEMNVSTLELGDSALYLCASSLAGGSVVEQYFGPGTRLTVT.

J is TRBJ2-1 and V is TRBV6-5; as DNA is missing, the TRBD2 call by TCRdb cannot be tested. CDR3 length: 12 amino acids. Germline V CDR1 and CDR2: MNHEY, SVGAGI. The CDR3 spells CASSYSGRDQFF.

The rearrangement uses TRBV13 and TRBJ2-1; with no DNA, the TCRdb D assignment of TRBD2 cannot be verified. Looked up from germline, CDR1 is PRHDT and CDR2 is FYEKMQ (reference sequence). The length of the CDR3 is 17 residues. The CDR3 region is CASSSPGDGPGHNEQFF.

The chain couples TRBV6-5 to TRBJ2-3; TCRdb reports TRBD2, a call that lacks DNA to check it against. Germline CDR1 MNHEY, CDR2 SVGAGI. The length of the CDR3 is 17 residues. The CDR3 reads CASSYLDPRRSTDTQYF.

The genes are TRBV5-8 and TRBJ2-1; as DNA is missing, the TRBD2 call by TCRdb cannot be tested. CDR1 is SGHTS, CDR2 YDEGEE, per germline. The CDR3 spans 15 residues. CDR3 sequence reads: CASSTLAGGRNEQFF.

The chain is built from TRBV29-1 and TRBJ2-7. CDR1 and CDR2 (germline): SQVTM, ANQGSEA. This CDR3 region has 13 residues. CDR3 residues: CSVEDRESYEQYF.

This chain connects TRBV5-1 to TRBJ2-7. The CDR3 is 14 residues long. Germline CDR1 is SGHRS and CDR2 is YFSETQ. The CDR3 sequence: CASSLDTTSYEQYF.